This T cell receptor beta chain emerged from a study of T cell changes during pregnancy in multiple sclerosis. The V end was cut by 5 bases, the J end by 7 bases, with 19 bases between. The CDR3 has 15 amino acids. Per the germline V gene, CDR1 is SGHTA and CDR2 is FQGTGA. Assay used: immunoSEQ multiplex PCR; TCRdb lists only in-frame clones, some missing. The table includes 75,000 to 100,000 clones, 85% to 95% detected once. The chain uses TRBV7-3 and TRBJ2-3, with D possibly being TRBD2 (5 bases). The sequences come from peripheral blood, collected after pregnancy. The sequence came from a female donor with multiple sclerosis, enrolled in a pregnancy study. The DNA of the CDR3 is TGTGCCAGCAGCCCCCAAGATGGTTTAGCGTATACGCAGTATTTT. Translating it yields CASSPQDGLAYTQYF.